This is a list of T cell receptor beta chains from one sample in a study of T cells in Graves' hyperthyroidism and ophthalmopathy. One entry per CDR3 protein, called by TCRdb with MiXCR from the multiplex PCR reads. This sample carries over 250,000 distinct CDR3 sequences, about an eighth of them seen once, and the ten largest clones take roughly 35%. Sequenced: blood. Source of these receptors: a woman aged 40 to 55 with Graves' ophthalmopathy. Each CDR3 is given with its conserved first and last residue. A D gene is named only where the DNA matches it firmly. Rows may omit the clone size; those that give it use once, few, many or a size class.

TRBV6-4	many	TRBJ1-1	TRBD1	TGTGCCAGCAGTGCCGACAGGGTGGACCATGTCACTGAAGCTTTCTTT	CASSADRVDHVTEAFF
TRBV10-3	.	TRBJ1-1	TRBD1	TGTGCCATCAGGACAGGGACCTTGGGCACTGAAGCTTTCTTT	CAIRTGTLGTEAFF
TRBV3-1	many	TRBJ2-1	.	TGTGCCAGCAGCCAAGATCAAGGCTCCTACAATGAGCAGTTCTTC	CASSQDQGSYNEQFF
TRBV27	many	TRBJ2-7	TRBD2	TGTGCCAGCAGTCCCTTAGCGGGAGGTTTGGGCTACGAGCAGTACTTC	CASSPLAGGLGYEQYF
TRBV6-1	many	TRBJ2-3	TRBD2	TGTGCCAGCAGCCTACTAGCGGGAACAGATACGCAGTATTTT	CASSLLAGTDTQYF
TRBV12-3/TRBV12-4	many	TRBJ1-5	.	TGTGCCAGCAGGAGGGAAATGAATCAGCCCCAGCATTTT	CASRREMNQPQHF
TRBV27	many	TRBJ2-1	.	TGTGCCAGCAGTCCCCCAGCCAATGAGCAGTTCTTC	CASSPPANEQFF
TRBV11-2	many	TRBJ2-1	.	TGTGCCAGCAGCTTAGATCGGGGACCAAACAATGAGCAGTTCTTC	CASSLDRGPNNEQFF
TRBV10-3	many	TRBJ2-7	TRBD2	TGTGCCATCAGTGGAAGCGGGATTCCCTCCTACGAGCAGTACTTC	CAISGSGIPSYEQYF
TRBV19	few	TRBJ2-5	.	TGTGCCAGTAGTTCCGGTGGGGTCGGCTTCCAAGAGACCCGGTACTTC	CASSSGGVGFQETRYF
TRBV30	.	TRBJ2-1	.	TGTGCCTGGAATCGTCAGGGGATGAACAATGAGCAGTTCTTC	CAWNRQGMNNEQFF
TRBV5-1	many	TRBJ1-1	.	TGCGCCAGCAGCTTGGACGGGGGTGGGGAGATGAACACTGAAGCTTTCTTT	CASSLDGGGEMNTEAFF
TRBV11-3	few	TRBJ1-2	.	TGTGCCAGCAGCTTAGATTTCGGGGGCGGTGGCTACACCTTC	CASSLDFGGGGYTF
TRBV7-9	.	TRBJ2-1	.	TGTGCCAGCAGCTTACCAGGCGGGACAGTGGAGCAGTTCTTC	CASSLPGGTVEQFF
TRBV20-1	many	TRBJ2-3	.	TGCAGTGCTAGAGATCAGCACACAGATACGCAGTATTTT	CSARDQHTDTQYF
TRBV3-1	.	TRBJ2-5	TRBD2	TGTGCCAGCAGCCTAGCGGGAGGGCCGAAAGAGACCCAGTACTTC	CASSLAGGPKETQYF
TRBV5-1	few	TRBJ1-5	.	TGCGCCAGCAGCCCGATAGCGGGGCCGGGTCAGCCCCAGCATTTT	CASSPIAGPGQPQHF
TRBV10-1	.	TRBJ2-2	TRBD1	TGCGCCAGCAGTGATCGACAGGGACGCACCGGGGAGCTGTTTTTT	CASSDRQGRTGELFF
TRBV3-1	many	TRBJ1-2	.	TGTGCCAGCAGCCAACGCCAGCAGGGCTATGGCTACACCTTC	CASSQRQQGYGYTF